The 21 T cell receptor beta chains presented below share a single source sample, sequenced in a study of cytomegalovirus exposure and HLA in healthy donors. A multiplex PCR was run with 60 Vbeta primers and 13 Jbeta primers. Produced via immunoSEQ multiplex PCR; TCRdb's table is partial and in-frame only. The sample shows roughly 180,000 clones, about four fifths of them seen only once. The sample taken for sequencing was PBMCs. The receptor source for this set is a girl aged 5 to 17 in good health and CMV-seropositive.

The rearrangement links TRBV7-9 to TRBJ2-3, with 9 bases fitting TRBD2. With V trimmed by 5 bases and J by 2 bases, 11 bases remained unmatched. CDR3 length: 17 residues. In germline, CDR1 is SEHNR, CDR2 FQNEAQ (reference sequence). The CDR3 sequence: CASSGQTSGRATDTQYF. Written as DNA, the CDR3 is TGTGCCAGCAGCGGCCAGACTAGCGGTCGGGCCACAGATACGCAGTATTTT.

The chain couples TRBV7-3 to TRBJ1-2, with TRBD1 matching over 7 bases. CDR1 and CDR2 (germline): SGHTA, FQGTGA. V dropped 5 bases and J dropped 4; count of bases not matched to a gene: 7. The length of the CDR3 is 14 residues. The CDR3 here is CASSPRQGIYGYTF. CDR3 DNA: TGTGCCAGCAGCCCCAGACAGGGCATCTATGGCTACACCTTC. Supplemented by reference TRBV7-3 and TRBJ1-2, the full variable domain reads GAGVSQTPSNKVTEKGKYVELRCDPISGHTALYWYRQSLGQGPEFLIYFQGTGAADDSGLPNDRFFAVRPEGSVSTLKIQRTERGDSAVYLCASSPRQGIYGYTFGSGTRLTVV.

This rearrangement joins TRBV9 to TRBJ2-1; 8 positions match TRBD1. CDR1 is SGDLS, CDR2 YYNGEE, per germline. This CDR3 has 15 residues. V dropped 0 bases and J dropped 8; count of bases not matched to a gene: 7. CDR3 in DNA: TGTGCCAGCAGCGTAGAGGGACAGGAATCCGATGAGCAGTTCTTC. The encoded protein is CASSVEGQESDEQFF.

The chain is built from TRBV15 and TRBJ2-1, with a weak D call TRBD2 (5 bases). The CDR3 loop spans 14 amino acids. Looked up from germline, CDR1 is LNHNV and CDR2 is YYDKDF (reference sequence). Trimming removed 6 bases at V and 0 bases at J, with 9 bases between. The CDR3 sequence: CATSLEVSYNEQFF. In DNA, the CDR3 is TGTGCCACCAGTTTGGAGGTCTCCTACAATGAGCAGTTCTTC.

The chain uses TRBV13 and TRBJ2-1; D possibly corresponds to TRBD1 (6 bases). The CDR3 runs to 15 residues. Germline CDR1 and CDR2: PRHDT and FYEKMQ (reference sequence). Deletions cut 5 bases from V and 8 bases from J, with 19 bases between. The CDR3 region is CASSRTGQGHDEQFF. The CDR3 bases are TGTGCCAGCAGCCGGACTGGGCAGGGGCATGATGAGCAGTTCTTC.

This chain connects TRBV19 to TRBJ1-2; possibly TRBD1 for D (6 bases). V dropped 2 bases and J dropped 7 bases, with 23 bases sitting between them. CDR1 LNHDA and CDR2 SQIVND come from the germline V gene (reference sequence). This CDR3 spans 17 amino acids. CDR3 bases: TGTGCCAGTAGTATAAAAACCGGGACATGGGCCGACAGTGGCTACACCTTC. Amino acid sequence: CASSIKTGTWADSGYTF. Together with reference TRBV19 and TRBJ1-2, the CDR3 gives the full variable domain: DGGITQSPKYLFRKEGQNVTLSCEQNLNHDAMYWYRQDPGQGLRLIYYSQIVNDFQKGDIAEGYSVSREKKESFPLTVTSAQKNPTAFYLCASSIKTGTWADSGYTFGSGTRLTVV.

V gene TRBV6-5 combines with J gene TRBJ1-5; TRBD1 agrees at 8 bases. The length of the CDR3 is 15 residues. J was trimmed by 4 bases and V by 5 bases; bases with no gene match: 7. Per germline, CDR1 MNHEY and CDR2 SVGAGI. The CDR3 bases are TGTGCCAGCAGTGCGGGACAGGTCTCTAATCAGCCCCAGCATTTT. It is translated as CASSAGQVSNQPQHF.

About this clone itself: One end of the junction does not line up with germline, which may come from a read error. The rearrangement links TRBV2 to TRBJ1-4; 7 nucleotides agree with TRBD1. CDR1 is SNHLY, CDR2 FYNNEI, per germline. There are 14 residues in the CDR3. CDR3 region: CATEKDRASERLFF. Written as DNA, the CDR3 is TGTGCCACAGAGAAAGACAGGGCGTCTGAAAGACTGTTTTTT.

The chain joins TRBV2 to TRBJ1-5; D is undetermined. Trimming removed 8 bases from V and 0 bases from J, with 11 bases in between. Germline CDR1 and CDR2: SNHLY and FYNNEI. CDR3 length: 14 residues. DNA of the CDR3: TGTGCCAGCGAGAGCGGTTATAGCAATCAGCCCCAGCATTTT. This translates into CASESGYSNQPQHF.

J is TRBJ1-1 and V is TRBV27; a weak D match, TRBD1 (6 bases). Germline lookup yields CDR1 MNHEY and CDR2 SMNVEV (reference sequence). V gave up 4 bases and J gave up 5 bases, with 14 bases separating them. The CDR3 contains 14 residues. CDR3 protein: CASSSTTGLTEAFF. The CDR3 coding sequence is TGTGCCAGCAGTTCCACCACAGGGTTGACTGAAGCTTTCTTT.

The chain combines TRBV5-8 with TRBJ1-5; 7 positions agree with TRBD1. CDR3 length: 16 residues. The germline CDR1 and CDR2 sequences are SGHTS and YDEGEE. J was trimmed by 4 bases and V by 0 bases; bases with no gene match: 7. CDR3: CASSLDGTVANQPQHF. CDR3 in DNA: TGTGCCAGCAGCTTGGACGGGACAGTAGCAAATCAGCCCCAGCATTTT.

CDR3 in amino acids: CASSLAQINEKLFF. As DNA, the CDR3 is TGTGCCAGCAGCTTAGCGCAGATAAATGAAAAACTGTTTTTT. The chain recombines TRBV5-5 with TRBJ1-4; D unresolved. The germline V gene encodes CDR1 SGHKS and CDR2 YYEKEE (reference sequence). The V end was cut by 2 bases, the J end by 5 bases, with 10 bases between. The CDR3 has 14 residues.

Regarding this clone: The identical CDR3 is also encoded by other nucleotide sequences in the sample. The rearrangement joins TRBV18 to TRBJ1-1; a possible D gene is TRBD1 (5 bases). Germline lookup yields CDR1 KGHSH and CDR2 LQKENI. The CDR3 sequence is 13 residues long. The V and J ends lost 3 bases and 1 base respectively, with 6 bases between them. CDR3 protein: CASSPGQNTEAFF. The DNA for the CDR3 is TGTGCCAGCTCACCCGGACAGAACACTGAAGCTTTCTTT.

This chain links TRBV5-1 with TRBJ1-1; D remains unclear. The CDR3 sequence is 15 residues long. V lost 5 bases and J 1 base, leaving 15 bases between the germline ends. Per the germline V gene, CDR1 is SGHRS and CDR2 is YFSETQ. The DNA of the CDR3 is TGCGCCAGCAGTCCCGCGACACAAGCGAACACTGAAGCTTTCTTT. Translating gives CASSPATQANTEAFF.

In DNA form, the CDR3 reads TGTGCCAGCGAGAGAACAGGGGGCACTGAAGCTTTCTTT. Translated: CASERTGGTEAFF. The genes are TRBV6-5 and TRBJ1-1; 8 bases match TRBD1. V lost 8 bases and J lost 4; bases outside the gene matches: 6. Germline CDR1 reads MNHEY; CDR2 reads SVGAGI. The CDR3 contains 13 residues.

This clone occurred once. This chain links TRBV18 with TRBJ1-3; no definite D call. Germline V gives CDR1 KGHSH, CDR2 LQKENI. V gave up 6 bases and J gave up 0 bases, with 15 bases separating them. The CDR3 is made up of 16 amino acids. The CDR3, as DNA: TGTGCCAGCTCCTCGACACAAGCTGTCTCTGGAAACACCATATATTTT. Its protein is CASSSTQAVSGNTIYF.

The chain has TRBV18 and TRBJ1-1; no clear D. CDR3 length: 11 amino acids. V dropped 6 bases and J dropped 5 bases, with 7 bases sitting between them. Per the germline V gene, CDR1 is KGHSH and CDR2 is LQKENI. CDR3 bases: TGTGCCAGCTCCCGGGAAACTGAAGCTTTCTTT. The encoded protein is CASSRETEAFF. Combining the CDR3 with reference TRBV18 and TRBJ1-1 gives the whole variable domain NAGVMQNPRHLVRRRGQEARLRCSPMKGHSHVYWYRQLPEEGLKFMVYLQKENIIDESGMPKERFSAEFPKEGPSILRIQQVVRGDSAAYFCASSRETEAFFGQGTRLTVV.

This clone was observed once. The chain employs TRBV6-7 and TRBJ1-3; D ambiguous. TRBV6-7 is flagged as an ORF with uncertain function. The CDR3 has 14 residues. V shed 4 bases and J shed 0 bases, with 7 bases lying between them. The CDR3 spells CASSSGTSGNTIYF. In nucleotides, the CDR3 is TGTGCCAGCAGTTCAGGAACCTCTGGAAACACCATATATTTT.

The chain couples TRBV7-2 to TRBJ2-3; a possible D gene is TRBD1 (5 bases). V was shortened by 1 base and J by 2 bases, with 10 bases between the two germline ends. Looked up from germline, CDR1 is SGHTA and CDR2 is FQGNSA. The CDR3 length is 15 residues. The CDR3 nucleotides are TGTGCCAGCAGCTTAGATCCAGGGCACACAGATACGCAGTATTTT. Amino acid sequence: CASSLDPGHTDTQYF.

The chain couples TRBV6-4 to TRBJ2-1, with 8 bases fitting TRBD2. From germline, CDR1 is MRHNA and CDR2 SNTAGT. Trimming at V came to 4 bases and at J to 2 bases, leaving 4 bases not matched to a gene. The CDR3 length is 15 residues. CDR3 residues: CASSAGGDPYNEQFF. DNA for the CDR3: TGTGCCAGCAGTGCGGGGGGGGATCCCTACAATGAGCAGTTCTTC.

This rearrangement joins TRBV2 to TRBJ1-1, with a weak D call TRBD1 (5 bases). Germline CDR1 is SNHLY and CDR2 is FYNNEI. V lost 3 bases and J 1 base, leaving 9 bases between the germline ends. The CDR3 has 14 amino acids. Here the CDR3 reads CASSEGGRNTEAFF. Here the CDR3 DNA reads TGTGCCAGCAGTGAGGGGGGTAGGAACACTGAAGCTTTCTTT.